The 19 T cell receptor beta chains below were found in one sample sequenced in a study of human T cells and chemical hapten exposure. Noted time point: patch test 1, 2 weeks after DPC sensitization. Treatment noted: therapeutic diphenylcyclopropenone sensitization with weekly scalp DPC. In TCRdb, the RACE reads were re-called with MiXCR into one record per CDR3 protein. The sample records 150,000 to 200,000 distinct CDR3 sequences, 20% to 25% being singletons. This sample comprised whole blood, obtained in connection with sensitization to the hapten diphenylcyclopropenone (DPC). The receptors come from a woman aged 45-59 years with alopecia areata. Some clones in this sample may be carry-over from other donors' samples.

This chain joins TRBV3-1 and TRBJ2-3, with 8 bases identical to TRBD1. V lost 5 bases, J lost 2 bases, and 9 bases stayed unmatched. The CDR3 sequence is 16 residues long. The germline V gene has CDR1 LGHDT and CDR2 YNNKEL (reference sequence). CDR3 region: CASSFGQGYTTDTQYF. The CDR3 region has the DNA TGTGCCAGCAGCTTCGGACAGGGATACACCACAGATACGCAGTATTTT.

This chain connects TRBV2 to TRBJ1-2; TRBD1 aligns across 7 bases. CDR3 length: 13 residues. V trimming: 7 bases; J trimming: 4 bases; junction bases outside the gene matches: 6. Per germline, CDR1 SNHLY and CDR2 FYNNEI. Here the CDR3 reads CASTLTGTYGYTF. The CDR3 DNA follows: TGTGCCAGCACTCTGACAGGGACCTATGGCTACACCTTC.

The gene calls are TRBV3-1 and TRBJ2-3; D may be TRBD1 (6 bases). Trimming cost V 2 bases and J 6 bases, with 15 bases left between them. This CDR3 comprises 15 residues. In germline, CDR1 is LGHDT, CDR2 YNNKEL (reference sequence). CDR3 sequence reads: CASSQRIQGADTQYF. CDR3 bases: TGTGCCAGCAGCCAAAGGATACAGGGAGCGGATACGCAGTATTTT.

This clonotype was picked up a small number of times. This chain links TRBV6-5 with TRBJ1-3, with D unresolved. Germline V gene data show CDR1 as MNHEY and CDR2 as SVGAGI. The CDR3 runs to 13 residues. The V end lost 4 bases, the J end lost 4 bases, and 8 bases lay between the germline ends. This chain's CDR3 is CASSSYEGNTIYF. CDR3 coding DNA: TGTGCCAGCAGTTCGTACGAAGGAAACACCATATATTTT.

In its sample, this clonotype was seen a few times. The CDR3, as DNA: TGTGCCAGCAGTTTAAGTCCCGCAGAGGATGAGCAGTTCTTC. Protein product: CASSLSPAEDEQFF. V and J are TRBV12-3 or TRBV12-4 and TRBJ2-1; D call uncertain. V was clipped by 2 bases and J by 8 bases, with 13 bases between them. The CDR3 runs to 14 residues.

This clonotype showed up just a few times. This chain uses TRBV20-1 with TRBJ2-3, with 10 bases lining up with TRBD2. The V segment lost 6 bases and the J segment 6 bases; nucleotides outside the gene matches: 6. Germline CDR1 DFQATT, CDR2 SNEGSKA (reference sequence). The CDR3 spans 13 residues. The CDR3 loop is CSAASGSFDTQYF. CDR3 sequence (DNA): TGCAGTGCCGCTAGCGGGAGTTTTGATACGCAGTATTTT.

The rearrangement joins TRBV20-1 to TRBJ2-3; the D is unclear. CDR3 size: 13 residues. Germline CDR1 is DFQATT and CDR2 is SNEGSKA (reference sequence). V gave up 6 bases and J gave up 0 bases, with 10 bases separating them. The CDR3 sequence is CSARDPSTDTQYF. The CDR3 DNA sequence: TGCAGTGCGCGAGACCCTAGCACAGATACGCAGTATTTT.

There are a few counts of this clonotype. The chain employs TRBV7-3 and TRBJ1-1; TRBD1 agrees at 7 bases. The CDR3 is 16 amino acids. Trimming took 0 bases from V and 3 from J; bases not matched to a gene: 7. CDR1 is SGHTA, CDR2 FQGTGA, per germline. The DNA of the CDR3 is TGTGCCAGCAGCTTAACGAGGGCAGGGGGAGACACTGAAGCTTTCTTT. This sequence encodes CASSLTRAGGDTEAFF.

The V and J genes are TRBV15 and TRBJ1-5; 7 nucleotides line up with TRBD1. This CDR3 comprises 13 residues. Germline assignment: CDR1 LNHNV and CDR2 YYDKDF (reference sequence). V lost 5 bases to trimming and J lost 4 bases; unmatched junction nucleotides: 2. The CDR3 loop is CATSGDRNQPQHF. CDR3 nucleotides: TGTGCCACCAGCGGGGACAGAAATCAGCCCCAGCATTTT.

The rearrangement links TRBV20-1 to TRBJ2-3; 11 bases agree with TRBD2. V gave up 1 base and J gave up 3 bases; unmatched junction bases: 9. The germline V gene has CDR1 DFQATT and CDR2 SNEGSKA (reference sequence). The CDR3 totals 17 residues. The CDR3 region has the DNA TGCAGTGCTAGAGGTAGCGGGAGGGCGGTATCTACAGATACGCAGTATTTT. Protein sequence: CSARGSGRAVSTDTQYF.

The chain combines TRBV10-3 with TRBJ1-1; D gene ambiguous. Germline CDR1 is ENHRY and CDR2 is SYGVKD. CDR3 length: 13 residues. The V end lost 2 bases, the J end lost 7 bases, and 11 bases lay between the germline ends. DNA for the CDR3: TGTGCCATCAGTGAGGCGGGTGGGCTTGAAGCTTTCTTT. Translated: CAISEAGGLEAFF.

This clonotype has just a few counts. The V call is TRBV7-8, the J call TRBJ1-2, with D tentatively TRBD1 (5 bases). Germline lookup yields CDR1 SGHVS and CDR2 FQNEAQ. V lost 1 base and J lost 4, with 19 bases in between. The CDR3 is made up of 17 amino acids. DNA for the CDR3: TGTGCCAGCAGCTTAGGTGCAGGGACCGAATCTAGCTATGGCTACACCTTC. Protein sequence: CASSLGAGTESSYGYTF.

In its sample, this clonotype was seen a few times. The V gene is TRBV2, the J gene TRBJ2-3; TRBD1 matches at 7 bases. Germline trimming cut 6 bases from V and 4 bases from J; bases unmatched to any gene: 7. This CDR3 has 14 amino acids. The germline CDR1 and CDR2 sequences are SNHLY and FYNNEI. CDR3 nucleotides: TGTGCCAGCAGGAGACAGGGTTTCGCAGATACGCAGTATTTT. Its protein is CASRRQGFADTQYF.

The rearrangement uses TRBV19 and TRBJ1-5, with unresolved D. The germline gives CDR1 LNHDA, CDR2 SQIVND (reference sequence). This CDR3 is built from 16 residues. V lost 5 bases to trimming and J lost 1 base, with 15 bases between them. The CDR3 reads CASSPLAGRSNQPQHF. CDR3 DNA: TGTGCCAGTAGTCCATTAGCCGGACGGAGCAATCAGCCCCAGCATTTT.

The rearrangement joins TRBV6-1 to TRBJ2-3; D gene ambiguous. The CDR3 covers 16 residues. From germline, CDR1 is MNHNS and CDR2 SASEGT. V lost 5 bases, J lost 5 bases, and 20 bases lay in between. CDR3 bases: TGTGCCAGCAGTCCGGTCGTAGCCCCAGGCGGAGATACGCAGTATTTT. Its translation: CASSPVVAPGGDTQYF.

The chain is built from TRBV3-1 and TRBJ1-2; 7 nucleotides align to TRBD1. V lost 1 base, J lost 8 bases, and 4 bases stayed unmatched. Per germline, CDR1 LGHDT and CDR2 YNNKEL (reference sequence). The CDR3 totals 13 residues. In DNA form, the CDR3 reads TGTGCCAGCAGCCAAGTCCAGGGGGAAGGCTACACCTTC. As protein: CASSQVQGEGYTF. Full variable domain (outside the CDR3, taken from reference TRBV3-1 and TRBJ1-2): DTAVSQTPKYLVTQMGNDKSIKCEQNLGHDTMYWYKQDSKKFLKIMFSYNNKELIINETVPNRFSPKSPDKAHLNLHINSLELGDSAVYFCASSQVQGEGYTFGSGTRLTVV.

The V gene is TRBV10-2, the J gene TRBJ2-5; D gene uncertain. Germline V gene data show CDR1 as WSHSY and CDR2 as SAAADI. Trimming took 1 base from V and 5 from J, leaving 14 bases between them. The CDR3 runs to 15 residues. For the CDR3, the DNA is TGCGCCAGCAGTGAGTTTTCACGAGTTAGGGAGACCCAGTACTTC. Translated: CASSEFSRVRETQYF.

This clonotype was seen repeatedly, ten times or more. CDR3 loop: CSAYERLNTGELFF. The CDR3 DNA sequence: TGCAGTGCATATGAGCGGTTGAACACCGGGGAGCTGTTTTTT. This chain joins TRBV20-1 and TRBJ2-2; possibly TRBD2 for D (5 bases). The germline V gene has CDR1 DFQATT and CDR2 SNEGSKA (reference sequence). Trimming removed 6 bases from V and 1 base from J, with 12 bases in between. This CDR3 has 14 residues.

This clonotype was seen a few times. The chain employs TRBV5-1 and TRBJ2-7; either TRBD1 or TRBD2 may fit D (5 bases each). This CDR3 has 14 residues. The V and J ends lost 1 base and 5 bases respectively, with 13 bases between them. From germline, CDR1 is SGHRS and CDR2 YFSETQ. CDR3 coding DNA: TGCGCCAGCAGCTTGACACTAGGGGCCCACGAGCAGTACTTC. It encodes CASSLTLGAHEQYF. Supplemented by reference TRBV5-1 and TRBJ2-7, the full variable domain reads KAGVTQTPRYLIKTRGQQVTLSCSPISGHRSVSWYQQTPGQGLQFLFEYFSETQRNKGNFPGRFSGRQFSNSRSEMNVSTLELGDSALYLCASSLTLGAHEQYFGPGTRLTVT.